The clone carrying this T cell receptor beta chain showed up just once. Its antigen is not identified. The sample comes from a study of T cell repertoires and HLA-DP antigens. At the level of the study: Transduced HeLa cells presented HLA-DP to CD4+ T cells. Findings of the study overall: Sorted CD137+ clonality was about 0.4 for both alloantigens, versus around 0.04 pre-culture.

Profiled with immunoSEQ multiplex PCR; TCRdb holds only in-frame clones, not every one. The sample records about 120,000 clones, roughly 92% being singletons. The sample taken for sequencing was CD4+ T cells from PBMCs. The sequence derives from a woman aged 18 to 35 in good health and CMV-seronegative.

As DNA, the CDR3 is TGTGCCAGCAGCTTTGGGGGTACGGGACTAGGTCGCCGGAATGAGCAGTTCTTC. It encodes CASSFGGTGLGRRNEQFF. The chain is built from TRBV7-9 and TRBJ2-1, with TRBD2 matching over 8 bases. Germline-derived CDR1 and CDR2 are SEHNR and FQNEAQ (reference sequence). V gave up 3 bases and J gave up 7 bases; unmatched junction bases: 17. This CDR3 has 18 amino acids.